The rows below give T cell receptor beta chains drawn from one sample of a study of cytomegalovirus exposure and HLA in healthy donors. Assay: immunoSEQ multiplex PCR; the TCRdb copy retains only in-frame clones and omits some. The repertoire consists of 40,000 to 55,000 clones, with roughly four fifths occurring once and the leading ten covering approximately 2.5%. Sequenced: PBMCs. The source of these receptors is a boy between 5 and 17 years old in good health and CMV-seropositive. The CDR3 runs from the conserved cysteine through the conserved F or W. The order of the fields is V gene, D gene, clone size, J gene, CDR3 DNA, CDR3 protein. The D gene is left open where the match is weak. Where a row states a size, it is once, few, many or the class of an expanded clone; other rows omit it.

TRBV2	.	.	TRBJ2-7	TGTGCCAGCAGTGGGAGGGAGAGAACCTACGAGCAGTACTTC	CASSGRERTYEQYF
TRBV4-2	TRBD2	.	TRBJ2-1	TGTGCCAGCAGCCACCCTAGCGGGGGGGCCACCTACAATGAGCAGTTCTTC	CASSHPSGGATYNEQFF
TRBV9	.	.	TRBJ2-3	TGTGCCAGCAGCGTTGAGAATGAGGAGACGCAGTATTTT	CASSVENEETQYF
TRBV5-1	.	.	TRBJ1-1	TGCGCCAGCAGCTTACCCGGGAACACTGAAGCTTTCTTT	CASSLPGNTEAFF
TRBV6-5	.	once	TRBJ1-1	TGTGCCAGCCAAATGGGGAGGAACACTGAAGCTTTCTTT	CASQMGRNTEAFF
TRBV7-9	.	few	TRBJ1-1	TGTGCCAGCAGCGAAACTCTCTTT	CASSETLF
TRBV9	.	.	TRBJ2-5	TGTGCCAGCAGCGCCGGACTCCAGGAGACCCAGTACTTC	CASSAGLQETQYF
TRBV6-1	TRBD1	.	TRBJ1-5	TGTGCCAGCAGTGACAGGGGGCTACGCGAGCCCCAGCATTTT	CASSDRGLREPQHF
TRBV9	.	.	TRBJ1-6	TGTGCCAGCAGCCCGGCAGGCGAGAGTTCACCCCTCCACTTT	CASSPAGESSPLHF
TRBV4-1	.	.	TRBJ1-5	TGCGCCAGCAGCCAAGGTCCCGGGGGTTGGAATCAGCCCCAGCATTTT	CASSQGPGGWNQPQHF
TRBV5-4	TRBD1	.	TRBJ1-2	TGTGCCAGCAGCTTAGGCAGGGGGACCTCGTTAGATGGCTACACCTTC	CASSLGRGTSLDGYTF
TRBV6-6	.	.	TRBJ2-3	TGTGCCAGCAGTCGCGGAGATACGCAGTATTTT	CASSRGDTQYF
TRBV14	.	.	TRBJ2-7	TGTGCCAGCAGTCCTGGCGGGGGCCCTTACGAGCAGTACTTC	CASSPGGGPYEQYF
TRBV6-1	TRBD1	.	TRBJ1-5	TGTGCCAGCAGTGAATTGTTGGGACAGGGAGATCAGCCCCAGCATTTT	CASSELLGQGDQPQHF
TRBV4-1	.	.	TRBJ2-2	TGCGCCAGCAGCCTCGACACCGGGGAGCTGTTTTTT	CASSLDTGELFF
TRBV10-3	.	.	TRBJ2-7	TGTGCCATCAGCTCTAGACAGCCACCTACGGCGTACTTC	CAISSRQPPTAYF
TRBV4-1	TRBD1	.	TRBJ2-3	TGCGCCAGCAGCCAGACCCTTGGGACAGGGAAAACAGATACGCAGTATTTT	CASSQTLGTGKTDTQYF
TRBV5-4	TRBD2	few	TRBJ2-1	TGTGCCAGCAGCTTGGGCGGGGGGGCAGCGAGTGAGCAGTTCTTC	CASSLGGGAASEQFF
TRBV7-8	.	.	TRBJ1-2	TGTGCCAGCAGCTTTGCACCGGGGGGGGCTGGCTACACCTTC	CASSFAPGGAGYTF
TRBV7-8	.	.	TRBJ1-1	TGTGCCAGCAGCCGGTACGCCGGGACTCTCAGGATCTCGGCTTTCTTT	CASSRYAGTLRISAFF
TRBV18	.	.	TRBJ1-5	TGTGCCAGCTCACCAGAACAGGGTAATCAGCCCCAGCATTTT	CASSPEQGNQPQHF
TRBV6-6	.	.	TRBJ2-3	TGTGCCAGCAGTCCGACGAAAGTGGGGGGACCAGATACGCAGTATTTT	CASSPTKVGGPDTQYF
TRBV5-1	.	few	TRBJ1-4	TGCGCCAGCAGCTTGGGAGGGTTTTCGGATGAAAAACTGTTTTTT	CASSLGGFSDEKLFF
TRBV5-5	TRBD1	.	TRBJ2-5	TGTGCCAGCAGAGCACCGGGACAGAAGTCTGGGGAGACCCAGTACTTC	CASRAPGQKSGETQYF
TRBV5-6	.	once	TRBJ2-1	TGTGCCAGCAGCTCCCTAAGTTCTTACAATGAGCAGTTCTTC	CASSSLSSYNEQFF
TRBV19	.	few	TRBJ2-7	TGTGCCAGTAGTATAGTGGGGAGCTCCTACGAGCAGTACTTC	CASSIVGSSYEQYF
TRBV10-3	.	.	TRBJ1-2	TGTGCCATCAGTGACAGGGGATCGCCAGGCTACACCTTC	CAISDRGSPGYTF
TRBV27	.	.	TRBJ2-5	TGTGCCAGCAGTTTACAGCCGGGACATCTAGAGACCCAGTACTTC	CASSLQPGHLETQYF
TRBV18	TRBD2	.	TRBJ2-3	TGTGCCAGCTCACCACGGGGGGTAGCGGGGGGCCCTAGTCTCGGCACAGATACGCAGTATTTT	CASSPRGVAGGPSLGTDTQYF
TRBV27	TRBD2	.	TRBJ2-7	TGTGCCAGCAGTCCGACTAGCGGGGGGACCTACGAGCAGTACTTC	CASSPTSGGTYEQYF
TRBV19	.	.	TRBJ1-1	TGTGCCAGTAAGTACAGGGCGAACACTGAAGCTTTCTTT	CASKYRANTEAFF
TRBV7-9	.	.	TRBJ1-4	TGTGCCAGCAGCTTAACTAGCGGGGGTGAAAAACTGTTTTTT	CASSLTSGGEKLFF
TRBV5-5	.	once	TRBJ2-7	TGTGCCACCGGCCAGGGGATTTACTCCTACGAGCAGTACTTC	CATGQGIYSYEQYF
TRBV5-6	.	.	TRBJ1-2	TGTGCCAGCAGCCCCCGACCAGGGTACTATGGCTACACCTTC	CASSPRPGYYGYTF
TRBV9	TRBD2	.	TRBJ2-1	TGTGCCAGCAGCCGCGGCCAGCTAGCGGGGGGGAGATACAATGAGCAGTTCTTC	CASSRGQLAGGRYNEQFF
TRBV5-6	.	.	TRBJ2-7	TGTGCCAGCAGCTTCGAGGGCTTCCAGTACTTC	CASSFEGFQYF
TRBV2	.	.	TRBJ1-4	TGTGCCAGCACGGAGGGAGCTAATGAAAAACTGTTTTTT	CASTEGANEKLFF
TRBV2	TRBD1	few	TRBJ2-6	TGTGCCAGCAGTGAAGACGGGAGACAGGGGCCGGCCAACGTCCTGACTTTC	CASSEDGRQGPANVLTF
TRBV7-9	.	.	TRBJ2-2	TGTGCCACCGACGAAGACTTCGCCGGGGAGCTGTTTTTT	CATDEDFAGELFF
TRBV13	TRBD2	few	TRBJ2-5	TGTGCCAGCAGCTCTCCGCGGGGGGTAAAAGAGACCCAGTACTTC	CASSSPRGVKETQYF
TRBV6-1	.	.	TRBJ2-5	TGTGCCAGCAGAACTGACAGAAAAGAGACCCAGTACTTC	CASRTDRKETQYF
TRBV19	.	.	TRBJ1-3	TGTGCCAGTAGTATGGTCGGGGGACCATCTGGAAACACCATATATTTT	CASSMVGGPSGNTIYF
TRBV11-2	.	.	TRBJ1-6	TGTGCCAGCAAGCTCTCCCTGGGGGGGCGGGCTTCACCCCTCCACTTT	CASKLSLGGRASPLHF
TRBV7-2	.	.	TRBJ1-2	TGTGCCAGCAGCTCCGGAACAGGAGGCTACACCTTC	CASSSGTGGYTF
TRBV29-1	.	few	TRBJ1-4	TGCAGCGCTGGGGGCAGGCGTGAAAAACTGTTTTTT	CSAGGRREKLFF
TRBV7-3	TRBD1	.	TRBJ2-7	TGTGCCAGCAGCTCCGGGACAGGCTCCTACGAGCAGTACTTC	CASSSGTGSYEQYF
TRBV6-5	.	.	TRBJ2-7	TGTGCCAGCCGCCTACAGGGGACTAGCTCCTACGAGCAGTACTTC	CASRLQGTSSYEQYF
TRBV5-1	TRBD1	.	TRBJ1-5	TGCGCCAGCAGCCTCCAGCCGGTAGGGGGCGGTCAGCCCCAGCATTTT	CASSLQPVGGGQPQHF
TRBV7-8	.	.	TRBJ2-1	TGTGCCAGCACATCGAGGACATCTGGAAATGAGCAGTTCTTC	CASTSRTSGNEQFF
TRBV15	.	.	TRBJ1-5	TGTGCCACCAGCAGACCTAGGGGGCAGCCCCAGCATTTT	CATSRPRGQPQHF
TRBV18	.	.	TRBJ2-2	TGTGCCAGCTCACCAGCGTGGAGAGGCACCGGGGAGCTGTTTTTT	CASSPAWRGTGELFF